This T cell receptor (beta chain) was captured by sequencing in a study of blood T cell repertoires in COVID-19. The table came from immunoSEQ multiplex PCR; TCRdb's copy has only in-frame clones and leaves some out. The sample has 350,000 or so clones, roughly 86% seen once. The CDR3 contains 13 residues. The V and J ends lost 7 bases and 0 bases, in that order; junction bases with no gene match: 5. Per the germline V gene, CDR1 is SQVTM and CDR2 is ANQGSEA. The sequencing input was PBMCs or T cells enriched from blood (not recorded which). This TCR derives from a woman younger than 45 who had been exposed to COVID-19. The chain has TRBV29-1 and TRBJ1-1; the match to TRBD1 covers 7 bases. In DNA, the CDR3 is TGCAGCGCTAGACAGGGCCTGAACACTGAAGCTTTCTTT. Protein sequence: CSARQGLNTEAFF.